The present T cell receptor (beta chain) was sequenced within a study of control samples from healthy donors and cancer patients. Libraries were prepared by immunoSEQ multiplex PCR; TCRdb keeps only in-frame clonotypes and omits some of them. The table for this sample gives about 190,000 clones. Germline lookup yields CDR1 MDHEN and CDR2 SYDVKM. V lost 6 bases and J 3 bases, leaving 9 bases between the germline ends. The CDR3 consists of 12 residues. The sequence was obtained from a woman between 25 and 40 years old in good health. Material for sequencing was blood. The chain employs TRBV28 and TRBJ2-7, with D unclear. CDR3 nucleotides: TGTGCCAGCAGGGACCCAGGCTACGAGCAGTACTTC. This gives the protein CASRDPGYEQYF.